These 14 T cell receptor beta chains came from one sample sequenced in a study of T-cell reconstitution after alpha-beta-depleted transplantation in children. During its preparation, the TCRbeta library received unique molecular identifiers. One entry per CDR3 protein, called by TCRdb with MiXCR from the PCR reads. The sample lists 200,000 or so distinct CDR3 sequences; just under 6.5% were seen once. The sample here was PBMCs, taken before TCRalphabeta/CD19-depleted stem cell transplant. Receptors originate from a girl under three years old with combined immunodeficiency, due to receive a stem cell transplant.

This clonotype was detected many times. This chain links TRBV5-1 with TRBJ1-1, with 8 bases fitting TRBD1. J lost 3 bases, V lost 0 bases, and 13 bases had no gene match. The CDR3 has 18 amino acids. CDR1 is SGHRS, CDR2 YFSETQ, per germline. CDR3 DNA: TGCGCCAGCAGCTTGGTCCCGCACCGTGGACAGGGTGACACTGAAGCTTTCTTT. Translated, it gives CASSLVPHRGQGDTEAFF.

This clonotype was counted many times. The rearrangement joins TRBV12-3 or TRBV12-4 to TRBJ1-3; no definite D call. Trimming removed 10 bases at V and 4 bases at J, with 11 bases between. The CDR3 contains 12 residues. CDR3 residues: CATLGIGNTIYF. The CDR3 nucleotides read TGTGCCACTCTGGGGATAGGAAACACCATATATTTT.

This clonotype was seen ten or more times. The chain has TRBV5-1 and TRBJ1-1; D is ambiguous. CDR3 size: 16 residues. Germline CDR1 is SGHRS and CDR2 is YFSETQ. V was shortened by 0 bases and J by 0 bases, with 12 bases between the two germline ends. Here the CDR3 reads CASSLAVQSMNTEAFF. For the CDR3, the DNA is TGCGCCAGCAGCTTGGCCGTGCAGTCCATGAACACTGAAGCTTTCTTT.

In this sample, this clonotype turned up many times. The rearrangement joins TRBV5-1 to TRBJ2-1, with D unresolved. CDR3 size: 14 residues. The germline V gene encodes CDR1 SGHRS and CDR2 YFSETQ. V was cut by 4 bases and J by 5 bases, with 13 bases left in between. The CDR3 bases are TGCGCCAGCAGCGTGGGCCCCACAGACAATGAGCAGTTCTTC. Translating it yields CASSVGPTDNEQFF.

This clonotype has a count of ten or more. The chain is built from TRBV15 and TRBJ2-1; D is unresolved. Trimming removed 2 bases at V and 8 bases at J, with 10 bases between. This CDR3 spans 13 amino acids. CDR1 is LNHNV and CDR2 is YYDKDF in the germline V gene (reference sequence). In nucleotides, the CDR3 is TGTGCCACCAGCAGACAGAGAGGAGATGAGCAGTTCTTC. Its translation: CATSRQRGDEQFF.

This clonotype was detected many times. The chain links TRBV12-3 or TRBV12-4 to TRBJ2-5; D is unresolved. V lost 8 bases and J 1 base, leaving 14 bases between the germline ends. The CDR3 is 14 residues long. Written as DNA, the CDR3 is TGTGCCAGCCATGAGCGAGGAGCCCAAGAGACCCAGTACTTC. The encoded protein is CASHERGAQETQYF.

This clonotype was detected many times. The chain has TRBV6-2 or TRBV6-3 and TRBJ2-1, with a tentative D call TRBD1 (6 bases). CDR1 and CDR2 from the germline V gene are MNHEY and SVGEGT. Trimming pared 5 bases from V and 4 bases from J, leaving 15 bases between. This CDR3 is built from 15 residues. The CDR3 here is CASSMSQGTYNEQFF. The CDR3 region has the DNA TGTGCCAGCAGTATGTCACAGGGCACATACAATGAGCAGTTCTTC.

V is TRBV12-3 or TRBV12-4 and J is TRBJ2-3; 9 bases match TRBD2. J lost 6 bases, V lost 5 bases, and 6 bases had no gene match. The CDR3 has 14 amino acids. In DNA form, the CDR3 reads TGTGCCAGCAGTCCCGTAGCGGGAGTGGATACGCAGTATTTT. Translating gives CASSPVAGVDTQYF.

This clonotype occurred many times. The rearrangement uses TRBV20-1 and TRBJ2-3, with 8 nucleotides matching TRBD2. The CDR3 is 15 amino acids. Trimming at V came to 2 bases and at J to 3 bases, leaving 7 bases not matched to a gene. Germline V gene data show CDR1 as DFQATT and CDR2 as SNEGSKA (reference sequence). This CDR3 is CSARPGLVVTDTQYF. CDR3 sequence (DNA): TGCAGTGCTAGACCGGGACTAGTCGTTACAGATACGCAGTATTTT.

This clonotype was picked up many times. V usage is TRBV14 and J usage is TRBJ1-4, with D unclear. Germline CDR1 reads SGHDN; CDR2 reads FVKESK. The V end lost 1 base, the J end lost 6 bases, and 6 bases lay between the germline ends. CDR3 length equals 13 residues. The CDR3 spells CASSQVSYEKLFF. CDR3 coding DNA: TGTGCCAGCAGCCAAGTGAGCTATGAAAAACTGTTTTTT. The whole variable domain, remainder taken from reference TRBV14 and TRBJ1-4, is EAGVTQFPSHSVIEKGQTVTLRCDPISGHDNLYWYRRVMGKEIKFLLHFVKESKQDESGMPNNRFLAERTGGTYSTLKVQPAELEDSGVYFCASSQVSYEKLFFGSGTQLSVL.

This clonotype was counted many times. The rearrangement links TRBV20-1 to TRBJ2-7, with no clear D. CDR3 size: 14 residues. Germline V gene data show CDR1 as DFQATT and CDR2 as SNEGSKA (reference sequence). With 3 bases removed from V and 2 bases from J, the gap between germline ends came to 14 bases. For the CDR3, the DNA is TGCAGTGCTAGCGACGCACTAATGACCTACGAGCAGTACTTC. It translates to CSASDALMTYEQYF.

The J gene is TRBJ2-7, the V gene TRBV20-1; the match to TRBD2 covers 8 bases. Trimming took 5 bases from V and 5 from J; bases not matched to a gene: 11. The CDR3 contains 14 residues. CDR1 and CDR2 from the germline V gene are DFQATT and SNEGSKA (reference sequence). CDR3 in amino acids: CSARGGSGGNEQYF. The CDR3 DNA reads TGCAGTGCTCGCGGGGGGTCGGGCGGGAACGAGCAGTACTTC.

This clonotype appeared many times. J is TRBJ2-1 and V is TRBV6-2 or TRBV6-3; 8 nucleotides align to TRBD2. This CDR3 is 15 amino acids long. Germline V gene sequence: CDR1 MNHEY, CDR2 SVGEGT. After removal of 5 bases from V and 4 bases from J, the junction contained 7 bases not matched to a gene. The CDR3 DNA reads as TGTGCCAGCAGTATAAGGGGCGGGGGGTACAATGAGCAGTTCTTC. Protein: CASSIRGGGYNEQFF.

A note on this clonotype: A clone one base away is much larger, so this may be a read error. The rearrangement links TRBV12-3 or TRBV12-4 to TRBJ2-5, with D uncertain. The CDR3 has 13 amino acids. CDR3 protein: CATSPSGPYAQYF. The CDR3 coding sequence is TGTGCCACCAGTCCCTCCGGGCCCTACGCCCAGTACTTC.